Following are 14 T cell receptor beta chains from one sample sequenced in a study of T cell clones after liver transplantation. The repertoire was sequenced with immunoSEQ multiplex PCR; TCRdb's copy has only in-frame clones and lacks some. The sample comprises roughly 100,000 clones, 82% of which are singletons, and approximately 0.99% rests with the top ten. The sequencing here drew on CD4+ T cells from blood, taken before liver transplant. The receptors here all came from a human donor who received a liver transplant.

This clone was seen a handful of times. The chain combines TRBV9 with TRBJ2-7; 14 bases align to TRBD2. CDR3 length: 16 amino acids. V shed 3 bases, J shed 6 bases, and the junction held 8 bases outside the gene matches. The germline gives CDR1 SGDLS, CDR2 YYNGEE. The CDR3, as DNA: TGTGCCAGCAGCGCTCTTGGGACTAGCGGGAGTACCGAGCAGTACTTC. Amino acids: CASSALGTSGSTEQYF.

A few counts support this clone. The rearrangement uses TRBV5-1 and TRBJ2-1; D ambiguous. The CDR3 has 14 residues. Germline loops: CDR1 SGHRS, CDR2 YFSETQ. Trimming took off 0 bases at V and 8 bases at J, with 12 bases between the two ends. For the CDR3, the DNA is TGCGCCAGCAGCTTGGACGCTCGTAGGGATGAGCAGTTCTTC. Translated: CASSLDARRDEQFF.

This clone was counted a few times. The chain couples TRBV10-2 to TRBJ1-1; D perhaps matches TRBD1 (5 bases). CDR1 and CDR2 from the germline V gene are WSHSY and SAAADI. Trimming cost V 7 bases and J 1 base, with 10 bases left between them. This CDR3 is built from 13 residues. This chain's CDR3 is CASTKRGNTEAFF. CDR3 sequence (DNA): TGCGCCAGCACCAAGAGGGGGAACACTGAAGCTTTCTTT.

The gene calls are TRBV27 and TRBJ1-5, with TRBD1 matching 9 bases. This CDR3 has 15 amino acids. The germline V gene has CDR1 MNHEY and CDR2 SMNVEV (reference sequence). Losses at the gene ends were 8 bases for V and 11 bases for J; bases not matched to a gene: 16. CDR3 sequence reads: CASGPGQGRGTTQHF. The CDR3 DNA reads as TGTGCCAGCGGACCGGGACAGGGTAGGGGCACGACCCAGCATTTT.

This clone was recorded a few times. This chain joins TRBV13 and TRBJ2-1; tentatively, D is TRBD2 (5 bases). Germline loops: CDR1 PRHDT, CDR2 FYEKMQ (reference sequence). Trimming left V 3 bases short and J 5 bases short, with 11 bases between. The CDR3 has 14 residues. The CDR3 DNA reads TGTGCCAGCAGCTTGACGGCGACTAACAATGAGCAGTTCTTC. Its translation: CASSLTATNNEQFF.

At least ten counts were recorded for this clone. The V call is TRBV7-2, the J call TRBJ1-1, with a possible D match to TRBD1 (6 bases). The V end was cut by 3 bases, the J end by 1 base, with 9 bases between. The CDR3 loop spans 14 amino acids. Germline values: CDR1 SGHTA, CDR2 FQGNSA. DNA for the CDR3: TGTGCCAGCAGCTTCGGGACACCGAACACTGAAGCTTTCTTT. Translated: CASSFGTPNTEAFF.

V and J are TRBV27 and TRBJ2-1; the match to TRBD2 covers 15 bases. The J segment lost 8 bases and the V segment lost 6 bases, leaving 11 bases of the junction unmatched. The CDR3 loop spans 17 amino acids. Germline assignment: CDR1 MNHEY and CDR2 SMNVEV (reference sequence). CDR3 protein: CASSRPTGLAGGHEQFF. The CDR3 DNA is TGTGCCAGCAGCAGACCCACGGGACTAGCGGGAGGACATGAGCAGTTCTTC.

The chain couples TRBV6-1 to TRBJ2-1; TRBD2 agrees at 7 bases. The length of the CDR3 is 14 residues. Unmatched junction bases numbered 11, after V lost 8 bases and J lost 7 bases. The V gene's germline CDR1 is MNHNS and CDR2 SASEGT. The CDR3 is CASLGLHEGNEQFF. CDR3 in DNA: TGTGCCAGCCTGGGACTACACGAGGGGAATGAGCAGTTCTTC.

The count of this clone is one. The gene calls are TRBV27 and TRBJ2-2, with D possibly being TRBD1 (5 bases). The germline V gene has CDR1 MNHEY and CDR2 SMNVEV (reference sequence). CDR3 length: 13 amino acids. V gave up 5 bases and J gave up 5 bases, with 9 bases separating them. The CDR3: CASSTTVTGELFF. CDR3 nucleotide sequence: TGTGCCAGCAGTACGACAGTTACCGGGGAGCTGTTTTTT.

The genes are TRBV7-2 and TRBJ2-3; 9 bases line up with TRBD2. Germline assignment: CDR1 SGHTA and CDR2 FQGNSA. J lost 1 base, V lost 5 bases, and 4 bases had no gene match. This CDR3 region has 15 residues. CDR3 sequence reads: CASSTKREGTDTQYF. CDR3 nucleotide sequence: TGTGCCAGCAGCACTAAGCGGGAGGGCACAGATACGCAGTATTTT. Complete variable domain (other parts from reference TRBV7-2 and TRBJ2-3): GAGVSQSPSNKVTEKGKDVELRCDPISGHTALYWYRQSLGQGLEFLIYFQGNSAPDKSGLPSDRFSAERTGGSVSTLTIQRTQQEDSAVYLCASSTKREGTDTQYFGPGTRLTVL.

The chain combines TRBV28 with TRBJ1-5; tentative D call: TRBD1 (6 bases). The CDR3 loop spans 16 amino acids. Per germline, CDR1 MDHEN and CDR2 SYDVKM. Trimming removed 7 bases from V and 6 bases from J, with 22 bases in between. This CDR3 is CASTFGRGDESQPQHF. CDR3 DNA: TGTGCCAGCACCTTCGGCAGGGGAGATGAAAGTCAGCCCCAGCATTTT.

V and J are TRBV6-6 and TRBJ1-1; D is undetermined. V was trimmed by 0 bases and J by 4 bases, leaving 9 bases between them. This CDR3 comprises 14 residues. Germline values: CDR1 MNHNY, CDR2 SVGAGI (reference sequence). The CDR3 spells CASSYSLGSTEAFF. In DNA, the CDR3 is TGTGCCAGCAGTTACTCCCTCGGATCCACTGAAGCTTTCTTT.

This chain links TRBV29-1 with TRBJ2-1, with 8 bases identical to TRBD2. Germline V gene lookup returns CDR1 SQVTM and CDR2 ANQGSEA. CDR3 length: 12 residues. J gave up 10 bases and V 8 bases, and 10 bases lay outside the gene matches. Written as DNA, the CDR3 is TGCAGCCTCTCCCGGGGACTAGAGGAGCAGTTCTTC. Translating gives CSLSRGLEEQFF.

The chain combines TRBV2 with TRBJ1-2; 9 nucleotides align to TRBD1. With 6 bases clipped from V and 2 bases from J, the junction kept 7 bases outside the gene matches. Germline V gene data show CDR1 as SNHLY and CDR2 as FYNNEI. This CDR3 is built from 15 residues. The CDR3 coding sequence is TGTGCCAGCAGGCCGGGACAGGGAAAAAACTATGGCTACACCTTC. Its translation: CASRPGQGKNYGYTF. The entire variable domain, with the rest obtained from reference TRBV2 and TRBJ1-2, is as follows: EPEVTQTPSHQVTQMGQEVILRCVPISNHLYFYWYRQILGQKVEFLVSFYNNEISEKSEIFDDQFSVERPDGSNFTLKIRSTKLEDSAMYFCASRPGQGKNYGYTFGSGTRLTVV.